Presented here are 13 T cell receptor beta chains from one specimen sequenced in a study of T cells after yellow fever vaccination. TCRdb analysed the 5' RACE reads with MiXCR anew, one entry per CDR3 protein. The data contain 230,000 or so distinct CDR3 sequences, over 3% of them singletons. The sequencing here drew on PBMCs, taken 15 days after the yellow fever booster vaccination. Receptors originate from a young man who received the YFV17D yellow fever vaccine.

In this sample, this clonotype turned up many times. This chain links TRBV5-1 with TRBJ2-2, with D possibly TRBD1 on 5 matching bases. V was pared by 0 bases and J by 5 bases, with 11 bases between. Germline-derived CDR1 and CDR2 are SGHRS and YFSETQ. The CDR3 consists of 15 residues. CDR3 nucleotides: TGCGCCAGCAGCTTGGGCGCGCAGGGAACCGGGGAGCTGTTTTTT. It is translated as CASSLGAQGTGELFF. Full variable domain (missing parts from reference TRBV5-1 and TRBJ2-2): KAGVTQTPRYLIKTRGQQVTLSCSPISGHRSVSWYQQTPGQGLQFLFEYFSETQRNKGNFPGRFSGRQFSNSRSEMNVSTLELGDSALYLCASSLGAQGTGELFFGEGSRLTVL.

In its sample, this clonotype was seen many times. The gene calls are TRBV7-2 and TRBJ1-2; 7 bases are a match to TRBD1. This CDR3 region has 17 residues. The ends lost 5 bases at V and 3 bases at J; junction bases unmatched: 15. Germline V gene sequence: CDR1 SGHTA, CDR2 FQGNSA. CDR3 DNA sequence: TGTGCCAGCAGCCCCCGACAGGGCGGAATTCGGTACTATGGCTACACCTTC. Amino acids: CASSPRQGGIRYYGYTF.

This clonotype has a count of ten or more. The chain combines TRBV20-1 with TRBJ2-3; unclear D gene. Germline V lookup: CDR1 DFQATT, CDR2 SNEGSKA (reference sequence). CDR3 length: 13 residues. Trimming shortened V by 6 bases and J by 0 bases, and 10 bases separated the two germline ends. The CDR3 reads CSAPTPSTDTQYF. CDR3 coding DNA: TGCAGTGCCCCGACTCCGAGCACAGATACGCAGTATTTT.

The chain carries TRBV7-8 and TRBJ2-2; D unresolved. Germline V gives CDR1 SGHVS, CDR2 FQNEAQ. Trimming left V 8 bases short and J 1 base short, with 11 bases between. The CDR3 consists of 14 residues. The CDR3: CASQRSKNTGELFF. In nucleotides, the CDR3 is TGTGCCAGCCAACGAAGCAAGAACACCGGGGAGCTGTTTTTT.

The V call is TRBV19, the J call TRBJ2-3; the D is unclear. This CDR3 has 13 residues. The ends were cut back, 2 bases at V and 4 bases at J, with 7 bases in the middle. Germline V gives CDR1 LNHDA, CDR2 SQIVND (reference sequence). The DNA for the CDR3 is TGTGCCAGTAGTATACGACCAGCAGATACGCAGTATTTT. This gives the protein CASSIRPADTQYF.

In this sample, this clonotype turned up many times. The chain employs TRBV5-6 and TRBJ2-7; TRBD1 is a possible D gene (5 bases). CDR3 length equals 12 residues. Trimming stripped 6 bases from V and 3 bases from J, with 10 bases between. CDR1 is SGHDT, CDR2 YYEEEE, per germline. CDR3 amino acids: CASKGPHYEQYF. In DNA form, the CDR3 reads TGTGCCAGCAAGGGGCCCCACTACGAGCAGTACTTC.

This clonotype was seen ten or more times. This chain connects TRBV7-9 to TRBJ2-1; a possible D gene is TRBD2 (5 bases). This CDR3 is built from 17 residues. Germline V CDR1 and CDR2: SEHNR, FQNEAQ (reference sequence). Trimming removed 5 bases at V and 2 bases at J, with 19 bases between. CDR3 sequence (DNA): TGTGCCAGCAGCCCCACATCCCGGGGAGCTACCTACAATGAGCAGTTCTTC. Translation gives CASSPTSRGATYNEQFF.

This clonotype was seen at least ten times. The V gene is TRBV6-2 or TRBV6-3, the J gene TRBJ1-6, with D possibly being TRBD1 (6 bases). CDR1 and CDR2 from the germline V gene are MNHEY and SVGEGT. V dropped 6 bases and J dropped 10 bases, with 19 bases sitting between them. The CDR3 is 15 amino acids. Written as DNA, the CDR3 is TGTGCCAGCAGAGCATTACAGGGTTTGTTGTCACCCCTCCACTTT. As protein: CASRALQGLLSPLHF.

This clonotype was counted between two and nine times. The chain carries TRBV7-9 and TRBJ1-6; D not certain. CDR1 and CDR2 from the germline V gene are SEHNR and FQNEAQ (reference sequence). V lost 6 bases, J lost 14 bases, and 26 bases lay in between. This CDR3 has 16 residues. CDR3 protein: CASSGEVGEASGSLHF. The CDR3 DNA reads TGTGCCAGCAGTGGTGAGGTCGGGGAGGCCTCGGGTTCCCTCCACTTT.

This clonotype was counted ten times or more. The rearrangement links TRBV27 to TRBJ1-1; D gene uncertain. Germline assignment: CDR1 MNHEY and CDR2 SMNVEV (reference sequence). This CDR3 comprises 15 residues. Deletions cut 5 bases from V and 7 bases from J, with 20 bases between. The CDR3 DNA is TGTGCCAGCAGTCTGAAACTAGAAGGACCATTTGAAGCTTTCTTT. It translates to CASSLKLEGPFEAFF.

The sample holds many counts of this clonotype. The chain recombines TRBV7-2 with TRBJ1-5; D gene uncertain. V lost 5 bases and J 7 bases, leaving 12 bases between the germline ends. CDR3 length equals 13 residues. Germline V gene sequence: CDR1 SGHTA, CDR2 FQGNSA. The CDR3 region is CASSPAGKQPQHF. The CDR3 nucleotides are TGTGCCAGCAGCCCAGCTGGGAAACAGCCCCAGCATTTT.

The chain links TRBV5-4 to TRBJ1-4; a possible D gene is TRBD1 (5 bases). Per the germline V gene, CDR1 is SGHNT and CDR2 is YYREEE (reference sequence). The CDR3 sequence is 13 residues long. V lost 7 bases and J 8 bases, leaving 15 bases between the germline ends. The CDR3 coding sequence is TGTGCCAGCGGAGTGGGGACTGGCGAAAAACTGTTTTTT. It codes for CASGVGTGEKLFF. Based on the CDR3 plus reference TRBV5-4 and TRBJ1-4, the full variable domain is ETGVTQSPTHLIKTRGQQVTLRCSSQSGHNTVSWYQQALGQGPQFIFQYYREEENGRGNFPPRFSGLQFPNYSSELNVNALELDDSALYLCASGVGTGEKLFFGSGTQLSVL.

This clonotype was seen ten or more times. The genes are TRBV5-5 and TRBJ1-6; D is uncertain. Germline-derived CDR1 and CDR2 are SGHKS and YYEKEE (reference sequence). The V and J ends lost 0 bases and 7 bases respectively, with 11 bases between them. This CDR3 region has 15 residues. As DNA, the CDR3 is TGTGCCAGCAGCTTGGGGACTTCGGTGAATTCACCCCTCCACTTT. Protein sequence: CASSLGTSVNSPLHF.